Presented here are 7 T cell receptor beta chains from one specimen sequenced in a study of regulatory T cells in long-lasting Graves disease. The time point: persistent/refractory GD, antithyroid drugs over 5 years with positive TRAb. From PBMCs, RNA was extracted and then used to make the TCR library. Construction of the TCR beta libraries employed iRepertoire HTBI primers in conjunction with Arm-PCR of CDR3 regions. TCRdb used MiXCR to reprocess the multiplex PCR reads, holding one entry per CDR3 protein. The table has about 660,000 distinct CDR3 sequences, around 30% seen once. This specimen consisted of peripheral blood mononuclear cells (PBMCs), obtained when the disease was refractory, from a patient treated with antithyroid drugs. The receptor source for this set is a female donor with Graves disease.

This sequence joins TRBV6-2 or TRBV6-3 and TRBJ1-2; TRBD1 matches at 8 bases. This CDR3 spans 12 amino acids. Germline V gene lookup returns CDR1 MNHEY and CDR2 SVGEGT. V lost 6 bases and J lost 8; bases outside the gene matches: 5. The CDR3 region is CASSQGAGGYTF. The CDR3, as DNA: TGTGCCAGCAGCCAGGGGGCAGGAGGCTACACCTTC.

V usage is TRBV11-2 and J usage is TRBJ2-1; D perhaps matches TRBD2 (6 bases). The CDR3 totals 17 residues. Trimming shortened V by 6 bases and J by 3 bases, and 21 bases separated the two germline ends. Germline V gene sequence: CDR1 SGHAT, CDR2 FQNNGV. CDR3 sequence: CASRGGGGLQGYNEQFF. The CDR3, as DNA: TGTGCCAGCAGAGGTGGGGGAGGCCTCCAAGGCTACAATGAGCAGTTCTTC.

This clonotype was detected ten times or more. The rearrangement uses TRBV12-3 or TRBV12-4 and TRBJ1-5, with D possibly being TRBD1 (5 bases). V was cut by 6 bases and J by 7 bases, with 19 bases left in between. This CDR3 is built from 15 residues. In nucleotides, the CDR3 is TGTGCCAGCAGGAGCAACCAGGGTTCGGGCCAGCCCCAGCATTTT. Amino acid sequence: CASRSNQGSGQPQHF.

On this clonotype itself: Germline is not matched at one junction end, which may reflect a read error. The CDR3 region is CASYGRVEALF. CDR3 DNA sequence: TGTGCCAGCTATGGCCGGGTTGAAGCTCTCTTT. V gene TRBV6-1 combines with J gene TRBJ1-1; D uncertain. The CDR3 is made up of 11 amino acids. The V gene's germline CDR1 is MNHNS and CDR2 SASEGT.

The rearrangement joins TRBV7-8 to TRBJ1-5; D gene unclear. The germline CDR1 and CDR2 sequences are SGHVS and FQNEAQ. CDR3 size: 15 residues. Trimming shortened V by 3 bases and J by 2 bases, and 11 bases separated the two germline ends. The chain's CDR3 is CASSFDLFGNQPQHF. CDR3 coding DNA: TGTGCCAGCAGCTTTGACTTATTCGGCAATCAGCCCCAGCATTTT.

This clonotype appeared a few times. The J gene is TRBJ1-2, the V gene TRBV10-2, with 8 bases matching TRBD1. Germline V gives CDR1 WSHSY, CDR2 SAAADI. This CDR3 has 13 amino acids. With V trimmed by 5 bases and J by 9 bases, 8 bases remained unmatched. The CDR3 is CASSPGQGVSYTF. The DNA for the CDR3 is TGCGCCAGCAGTCCCGGACAGGGAGTCAGCTACACCTTC.

The V and J genes are TRBV3-1 and TRBJ1-5; TRBD1 agrees at 7 bases. V was pared by 2 bases and J by 4 bases, with 5 bases of the junction left unmatched. From germline, CDR1 is LGHDT and CDR2 YNNKEL (reference sequence). The CDR3 is 15 amino acids. CDR3 in amino acids: CASSQNPGQNQPQHF. CDR3 sequence (DNA): TGTGCCAGCAGCCAAAACCCGGGACAGAATCAGCCCCAGCATTTT.